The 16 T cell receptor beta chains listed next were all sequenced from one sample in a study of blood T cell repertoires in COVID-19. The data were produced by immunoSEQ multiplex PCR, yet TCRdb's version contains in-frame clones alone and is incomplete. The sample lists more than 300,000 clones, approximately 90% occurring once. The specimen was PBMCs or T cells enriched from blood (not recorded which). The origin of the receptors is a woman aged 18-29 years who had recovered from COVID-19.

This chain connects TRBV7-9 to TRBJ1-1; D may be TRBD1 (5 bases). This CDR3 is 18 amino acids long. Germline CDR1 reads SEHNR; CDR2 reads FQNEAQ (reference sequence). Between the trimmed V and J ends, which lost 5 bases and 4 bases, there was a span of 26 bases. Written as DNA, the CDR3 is TGTGCCAGCAGCCCACAGAAGGGTACAGGTTTAATGATCACTGAAGCTTTCTTT. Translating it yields CASSPQKGTGLMITEAFF.

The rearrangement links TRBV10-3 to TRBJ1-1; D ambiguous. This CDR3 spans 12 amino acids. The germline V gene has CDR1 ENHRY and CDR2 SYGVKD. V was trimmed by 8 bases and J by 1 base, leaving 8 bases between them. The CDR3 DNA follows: TGTGCCATCGCGGGGTCGAACACTGAAGCTTTCTTT. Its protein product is CAIAGSNTEAFF.

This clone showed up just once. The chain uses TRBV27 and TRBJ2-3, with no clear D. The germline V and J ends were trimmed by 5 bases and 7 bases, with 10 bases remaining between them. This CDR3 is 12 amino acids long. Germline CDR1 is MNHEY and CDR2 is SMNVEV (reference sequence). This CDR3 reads CASSPDWYTQYF. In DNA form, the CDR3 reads TGTGCCAGCAGTCCAGACTGGTATACGCAGTATTTT.

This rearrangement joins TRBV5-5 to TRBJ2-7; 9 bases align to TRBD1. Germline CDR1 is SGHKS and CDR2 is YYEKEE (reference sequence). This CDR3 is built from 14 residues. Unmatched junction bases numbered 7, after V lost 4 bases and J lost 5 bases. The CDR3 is CASSPRQGVHEQYF. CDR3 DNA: TGTGCCAGCAGCCCTAGACAGGGGGTCCACGAGCAGTACTTC.

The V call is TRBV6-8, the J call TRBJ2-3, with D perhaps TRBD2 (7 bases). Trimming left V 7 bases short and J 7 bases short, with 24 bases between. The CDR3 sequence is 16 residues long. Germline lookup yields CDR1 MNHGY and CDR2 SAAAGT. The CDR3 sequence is CASTVGGTMGSNTQYF. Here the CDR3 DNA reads TGTGCCAGCACCGTAGGGGGGACTATGGGCTCAAATACGCAGTATTTT.

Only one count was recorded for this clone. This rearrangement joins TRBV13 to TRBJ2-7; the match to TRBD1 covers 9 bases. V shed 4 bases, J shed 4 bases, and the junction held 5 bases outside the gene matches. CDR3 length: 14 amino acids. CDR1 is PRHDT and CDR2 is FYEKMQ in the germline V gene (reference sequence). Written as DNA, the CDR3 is TGTGCCAGCAGCTCGGGACAGGGATTGTACGAGCAGTACTTC. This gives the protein CASSSGQGLYEQYF.

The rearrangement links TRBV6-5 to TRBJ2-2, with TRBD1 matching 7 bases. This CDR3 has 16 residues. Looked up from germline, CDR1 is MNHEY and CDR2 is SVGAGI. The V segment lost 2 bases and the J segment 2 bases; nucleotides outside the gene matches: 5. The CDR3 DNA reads TGTGCCAGCAGTTACCGGAGAGGGGGCAACACCGGGGAGCTGTTTTTT. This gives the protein CASSYRRGGNTGELFF.

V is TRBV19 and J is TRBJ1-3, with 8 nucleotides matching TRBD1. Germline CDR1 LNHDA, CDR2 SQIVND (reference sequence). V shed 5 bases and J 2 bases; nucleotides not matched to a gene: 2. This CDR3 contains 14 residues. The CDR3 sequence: CASSPQGAGNTIYF. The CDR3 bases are TGTGCCAGTAGTCCACAGGGGGCTGGAAACACCATATATTTT.

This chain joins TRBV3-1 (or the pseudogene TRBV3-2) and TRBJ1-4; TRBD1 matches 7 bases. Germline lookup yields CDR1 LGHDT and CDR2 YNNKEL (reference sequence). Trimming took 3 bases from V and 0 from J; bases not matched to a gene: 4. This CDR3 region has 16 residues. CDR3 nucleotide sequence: TGTGCCAGCAGCCAGACAGGGAGGACAACTAATGAAAAACTGTTTTTT. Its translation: CASSQTGRTTNEKLFF.

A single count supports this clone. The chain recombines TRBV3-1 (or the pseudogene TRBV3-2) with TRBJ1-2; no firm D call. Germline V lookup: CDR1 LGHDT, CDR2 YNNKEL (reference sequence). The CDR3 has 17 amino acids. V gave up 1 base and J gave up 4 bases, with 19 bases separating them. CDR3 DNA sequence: TGTGCCAGCAGCCAAGCTGTTGCTGGGCACCGATCCTATGGCTACACCTTC. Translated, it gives CASSQAVAGHRSYGYTF.

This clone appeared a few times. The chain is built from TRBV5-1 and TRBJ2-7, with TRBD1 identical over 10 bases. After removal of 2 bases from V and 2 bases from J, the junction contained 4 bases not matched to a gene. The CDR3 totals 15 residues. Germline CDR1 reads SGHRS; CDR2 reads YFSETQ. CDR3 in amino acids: CASSFQGTGAYEQYF. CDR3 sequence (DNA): TGCGCCAGCAGCTTCCAAGGGACAGGGGCCTACGAGCAGTACTTC.

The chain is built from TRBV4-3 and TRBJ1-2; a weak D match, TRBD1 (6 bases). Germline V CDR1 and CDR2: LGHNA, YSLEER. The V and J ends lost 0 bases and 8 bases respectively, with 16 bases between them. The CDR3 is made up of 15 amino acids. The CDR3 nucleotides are TGCGCCAGCAGCCAAGATCGGCTGGGGGGGCAGGGCTACACCTTC. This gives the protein CASSQDRLGGQGYTF.

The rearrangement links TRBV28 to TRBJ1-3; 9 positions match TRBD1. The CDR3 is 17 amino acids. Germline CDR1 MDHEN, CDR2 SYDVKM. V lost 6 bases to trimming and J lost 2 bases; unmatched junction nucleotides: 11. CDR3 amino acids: CASSTQGADGAGNTIYF. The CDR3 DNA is TGTGCCAGCAGCACACAGGGGGCAGACGGAGCTGGAAACACCATATATTTT.

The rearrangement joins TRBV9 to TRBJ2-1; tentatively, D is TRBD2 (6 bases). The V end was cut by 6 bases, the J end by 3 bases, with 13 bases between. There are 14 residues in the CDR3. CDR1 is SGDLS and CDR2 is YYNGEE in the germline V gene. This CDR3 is CASNGGRSYNEQFF. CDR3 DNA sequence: TGTGCCAGCAACGGGGGACGGAGCTACAATGAGCAGTTCTTC. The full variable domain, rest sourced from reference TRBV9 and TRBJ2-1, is DSGVTQTPKHLITATGQRVTLRCSPRSGDLSVYWYQQSLDQGLQFLIQYYNGEERAKGNILERFSAQQFPDLHSELNLSSLELGDSALYFCASNGGRSYNEQFFGPGTRLTVL.

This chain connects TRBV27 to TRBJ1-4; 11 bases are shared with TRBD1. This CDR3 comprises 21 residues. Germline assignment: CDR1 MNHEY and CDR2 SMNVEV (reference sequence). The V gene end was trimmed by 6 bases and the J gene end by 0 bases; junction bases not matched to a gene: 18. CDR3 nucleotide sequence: TGTGCCAGCAGATCCGACTTTCCGGGACAGGGGGGGAGAGCAACTAATGAAAAACTGTTTTTT. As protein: CASRSDFPGQGGRATNEKLFF. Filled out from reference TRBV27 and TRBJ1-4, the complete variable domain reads EAQVTQNPRYLITVTGKKLTVTCSQNMNHEYMSWYRQDPGLGLRQIYYSMNVEVTDKGDVPEGYKVSRKEKRNFPLILESPSPNQTSLYFCASRSDFPGQGGRATNEKLFFGSGTQLSVL.

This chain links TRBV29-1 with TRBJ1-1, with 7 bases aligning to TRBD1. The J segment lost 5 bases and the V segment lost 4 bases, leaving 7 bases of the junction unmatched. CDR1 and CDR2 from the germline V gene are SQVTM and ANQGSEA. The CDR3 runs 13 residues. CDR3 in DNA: TGCAGCGTTGGTGACAGGGCAAGAACTGAAGCTTTCTTT. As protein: CSVGDRARTEAFF.